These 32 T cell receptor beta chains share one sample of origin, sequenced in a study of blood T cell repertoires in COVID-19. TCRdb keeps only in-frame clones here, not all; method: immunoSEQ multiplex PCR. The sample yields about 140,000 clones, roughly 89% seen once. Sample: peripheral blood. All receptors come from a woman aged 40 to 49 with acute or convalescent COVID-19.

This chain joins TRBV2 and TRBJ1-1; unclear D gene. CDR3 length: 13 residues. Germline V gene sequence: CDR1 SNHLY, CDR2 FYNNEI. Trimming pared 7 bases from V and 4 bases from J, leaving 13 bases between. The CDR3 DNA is TGTGCCAGCAAGCTCAAAAGAACCACTGAAGCTTTCTTT. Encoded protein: CASKLKRTTEAFF.

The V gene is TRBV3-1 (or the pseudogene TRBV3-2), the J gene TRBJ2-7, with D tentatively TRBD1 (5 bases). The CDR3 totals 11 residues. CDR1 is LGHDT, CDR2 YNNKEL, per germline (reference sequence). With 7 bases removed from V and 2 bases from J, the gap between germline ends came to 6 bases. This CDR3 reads CASKGAYEQYF. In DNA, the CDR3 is TGTGCCAGCAAAGGGGCCTACGAGCAGTACTTC.

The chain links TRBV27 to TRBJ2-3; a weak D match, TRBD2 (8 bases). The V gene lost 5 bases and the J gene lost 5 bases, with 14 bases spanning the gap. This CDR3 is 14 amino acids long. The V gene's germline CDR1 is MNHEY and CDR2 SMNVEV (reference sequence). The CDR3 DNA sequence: TGTGCCAGCAGTGCCGGGAGGGGGCGAGATACGCAGTATTTT. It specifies CASSAGRGRDTQYF.

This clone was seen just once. CDR3 in DNA: TGTGCCAGCAGCCCCCAGGACAGAAACTATGGCTACACCTTC. It encodes CASSPQDRNYGYTF. V and J are TRBV7-9 and TRBJ1-2; TRBD1 is a possible D gene (6 bases). In germline, CDR1 is SEHNR, CDR2 FQNEAQ (reference sequence). V was trimmed by 5 bases and J by 2 bases, leaving 12 bases between them. The CDR3 has 14 residues.

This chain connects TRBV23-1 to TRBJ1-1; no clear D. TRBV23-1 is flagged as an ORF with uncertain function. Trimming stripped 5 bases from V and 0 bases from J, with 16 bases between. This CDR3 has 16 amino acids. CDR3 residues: CASSSRVDFMNTEAFF. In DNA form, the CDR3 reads TGCGCCAGCAGTTCTCGGGTTGACTTCATGAACACTGAAGCTTTCTTT.

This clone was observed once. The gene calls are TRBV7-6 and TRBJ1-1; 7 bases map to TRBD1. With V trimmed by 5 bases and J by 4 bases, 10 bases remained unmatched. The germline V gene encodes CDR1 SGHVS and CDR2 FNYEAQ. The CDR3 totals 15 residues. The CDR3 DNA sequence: TGTGCCAGCAGCCCAATGCTCGGGGACAGCACTGAAGCTTTCTTT. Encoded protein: CASSPMLGDSTEAFF.

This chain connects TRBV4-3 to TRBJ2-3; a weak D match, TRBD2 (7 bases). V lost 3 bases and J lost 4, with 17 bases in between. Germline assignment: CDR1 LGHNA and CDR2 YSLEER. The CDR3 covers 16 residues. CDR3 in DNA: TGCGCCAGCAGCCAGGGAGGGGGGGCCCTCGCAGATACGCAGTATTTT. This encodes CASSQGGGALADTQYF.

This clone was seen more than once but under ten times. For the CDR3, the DNA is TGTGCCAGTAGTATCTCAACGGGCGGGGAGCTGTTTTTT. Translation: CASSISTGGELFF. The gene calls are TRBV19 and TRBJ2-2; no firm D call. The CDR3 runs to 13 residues. The germline V and J ends were trimmed by 3 bases and 7 bases, with 9 bases remaining between them. From germline, CDR1 is LNHDA and CDR2 SQIVND (reference sequence).

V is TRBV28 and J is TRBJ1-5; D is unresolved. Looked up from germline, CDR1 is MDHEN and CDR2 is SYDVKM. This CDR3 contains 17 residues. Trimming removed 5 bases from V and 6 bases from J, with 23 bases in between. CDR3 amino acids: CASSASFREGIGQPQHF. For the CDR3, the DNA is TGTGCCAGCAGTGCTTCCTTCCGGGAGGGCATAGGTCAGCCCCAGCATTTT. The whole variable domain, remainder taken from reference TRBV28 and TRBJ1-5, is DVKVTQSSRYLVKRTGEKVFLECVQDMDHENMFWYRQDPGLGLRLIYFSYDVKMKEKGDIPEGYSVSREKKERFSLILESASTNQTSMYLCASSASFREGIGQPQHFGDGTRLSIL.

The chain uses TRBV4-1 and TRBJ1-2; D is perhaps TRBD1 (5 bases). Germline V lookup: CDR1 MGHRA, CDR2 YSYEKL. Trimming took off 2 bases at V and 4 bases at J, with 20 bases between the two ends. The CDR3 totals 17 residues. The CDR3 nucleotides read TGCGCCAGCAGCCAACCCGATGAGGCCACAGGACCCTATGGCTACACCTTC. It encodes CASSQPDEATGPYGYTF.

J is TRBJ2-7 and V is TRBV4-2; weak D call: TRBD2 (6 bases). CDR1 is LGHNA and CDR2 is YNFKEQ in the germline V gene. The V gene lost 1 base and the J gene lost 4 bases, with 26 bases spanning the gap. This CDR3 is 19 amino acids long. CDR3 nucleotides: TGTGCCAGCAGCCAAGTCTGGTTTGGGTACTCCGGGAGAGGGTACGAGCAGTACTTC. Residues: CASSQVWFGYSGRGYEQYF.

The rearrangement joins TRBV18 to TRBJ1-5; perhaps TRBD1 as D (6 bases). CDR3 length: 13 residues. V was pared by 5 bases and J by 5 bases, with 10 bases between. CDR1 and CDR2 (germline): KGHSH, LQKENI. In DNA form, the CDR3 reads TGTGCCAGCTCAGAGGCAGGGGATCAGCCCCAGCATTTT. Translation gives CASSEAGDQPQHF.

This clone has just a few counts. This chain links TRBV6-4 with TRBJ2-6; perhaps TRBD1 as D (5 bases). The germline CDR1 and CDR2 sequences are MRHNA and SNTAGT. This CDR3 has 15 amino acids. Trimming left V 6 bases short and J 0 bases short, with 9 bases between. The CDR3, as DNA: TGTGCCAGCAGCGCAACAGGCTCTGGGGCCAACGTCCTGACTTTC. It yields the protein CASSATGSGANVLTF.

The CDR3 spells CASSPGGSGTEAFF. The CDR3 DNA follows: TGTGCCAGCTCACCCGGGGGATCAGGTACTGAAGCTTTCTTT. V usage is TRBV18 and J usage is TRBJ1-1; a weak D match, TRBD1 (5 bases). CDR1 KGHSH and CDR2 LQKENI come from the germline V gene. The CDR3 spans 14 residues. Trimming pared 3 bases from V and 5 bases from J, leaving 13 bases between.

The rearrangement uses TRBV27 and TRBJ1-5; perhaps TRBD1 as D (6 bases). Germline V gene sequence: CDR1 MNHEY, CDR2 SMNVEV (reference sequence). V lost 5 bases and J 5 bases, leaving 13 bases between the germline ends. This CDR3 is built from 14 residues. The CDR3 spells CASSLEGGYQPQHF. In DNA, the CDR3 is TGTGCCAGCAGTCTAGAGGGGGGGTATCAGCCCCAGCATTTT.

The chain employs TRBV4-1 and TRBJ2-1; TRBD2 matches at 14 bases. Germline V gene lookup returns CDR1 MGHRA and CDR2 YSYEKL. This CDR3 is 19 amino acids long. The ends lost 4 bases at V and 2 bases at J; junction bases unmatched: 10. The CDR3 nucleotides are TGCGCCAGCAGCCGGAACCCGGGACTAGCGGGGGTTACCTACAATGAGCAGTTCTTC. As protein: CASSRNPGLAGVTYNEQFF.

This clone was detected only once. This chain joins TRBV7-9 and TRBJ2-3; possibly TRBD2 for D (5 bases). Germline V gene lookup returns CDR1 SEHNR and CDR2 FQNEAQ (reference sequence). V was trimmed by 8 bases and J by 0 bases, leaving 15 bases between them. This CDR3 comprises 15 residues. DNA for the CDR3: TGTGCCAGCGCCTGGGGAGCGACTAGCACAGATACGCAGTATTTT. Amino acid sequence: CASAWGATSTDTQYF.

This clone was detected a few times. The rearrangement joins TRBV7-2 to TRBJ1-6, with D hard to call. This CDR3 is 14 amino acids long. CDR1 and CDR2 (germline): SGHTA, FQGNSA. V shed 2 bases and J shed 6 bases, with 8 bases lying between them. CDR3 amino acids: CASSLPVANSPLHF. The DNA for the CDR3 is TGTGCCAGCAGCTTACCAGTAGCTAATTCACCCCTCCACTTT.

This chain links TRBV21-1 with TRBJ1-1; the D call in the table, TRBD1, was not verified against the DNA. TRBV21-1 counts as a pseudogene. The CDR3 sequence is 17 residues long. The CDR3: CASSSQDLTGRNTEAFF. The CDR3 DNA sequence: TGTGCCAGCAGCTCCCAAGATCTGACAGGTAGGAATACTGAAGCTTTCTTT.

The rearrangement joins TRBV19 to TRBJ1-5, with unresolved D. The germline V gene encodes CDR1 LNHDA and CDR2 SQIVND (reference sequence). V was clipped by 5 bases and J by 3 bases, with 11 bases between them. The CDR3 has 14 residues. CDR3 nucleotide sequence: TGTGCCAGTAGTTTCGGGGAGATCAATCAGCCCCAGCATTTT. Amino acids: CASSFGEINQPQHF.

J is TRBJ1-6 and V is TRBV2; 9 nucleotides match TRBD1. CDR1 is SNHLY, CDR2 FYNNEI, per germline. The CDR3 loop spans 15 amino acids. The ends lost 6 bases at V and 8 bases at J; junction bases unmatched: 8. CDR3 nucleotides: TGTGCCAGCAGAGGCGAGGGACAGGGATATTCACCCCTCCACTTT. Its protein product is CASRGEGQGYSPLHF.

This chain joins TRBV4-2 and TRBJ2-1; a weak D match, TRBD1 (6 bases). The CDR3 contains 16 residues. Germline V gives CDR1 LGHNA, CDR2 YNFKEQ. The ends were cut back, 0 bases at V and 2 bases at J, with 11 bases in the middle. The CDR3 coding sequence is TGTGCCAGCAGCCAAGATTTGGCAGGGGCCTACAATGAGCAGTTCTTC. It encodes CASSQDLAGAYNEQFF.

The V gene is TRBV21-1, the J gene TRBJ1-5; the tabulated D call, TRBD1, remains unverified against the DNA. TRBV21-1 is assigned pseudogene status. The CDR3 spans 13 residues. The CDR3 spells CARTRAPGQPQHF. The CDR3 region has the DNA TGTGCCAGGACCAGGGCCCCAGGTCAGCCCCAGCATTTT.

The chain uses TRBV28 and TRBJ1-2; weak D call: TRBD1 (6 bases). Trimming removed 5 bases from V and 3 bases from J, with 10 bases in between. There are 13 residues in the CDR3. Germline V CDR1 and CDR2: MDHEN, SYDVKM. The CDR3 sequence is CASSPGQHYGYTF. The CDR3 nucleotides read TGTGCCAGCAGTCCTGGACAGCACTATGGCTACACCTTC.

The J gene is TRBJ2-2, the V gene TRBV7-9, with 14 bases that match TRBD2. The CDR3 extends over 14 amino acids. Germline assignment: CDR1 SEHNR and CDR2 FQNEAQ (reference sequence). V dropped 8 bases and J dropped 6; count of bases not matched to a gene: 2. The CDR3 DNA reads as TGTGCCAGCCAGACTAGCGGGAGGGCCGGGGAGCTGTTTTTT. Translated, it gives CASQTSGRAGELFF.

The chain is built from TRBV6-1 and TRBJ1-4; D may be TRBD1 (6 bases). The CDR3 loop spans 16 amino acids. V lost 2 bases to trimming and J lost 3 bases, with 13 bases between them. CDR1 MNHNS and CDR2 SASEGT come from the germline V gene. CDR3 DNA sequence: TGTGCCAGCAGTGAACTTGTGGACAGCTCTAATGAAAAACTGTTTTTT. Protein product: CASSELVDSSNEKLFF.

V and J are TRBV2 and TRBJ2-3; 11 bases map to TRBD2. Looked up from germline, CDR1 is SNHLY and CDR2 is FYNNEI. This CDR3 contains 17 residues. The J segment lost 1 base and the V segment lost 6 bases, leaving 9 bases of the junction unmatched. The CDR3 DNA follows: TGTGCCAGCAGCCTGCTGACTAGCGGGACCGGCACAGATACGCAGTATTTT. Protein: CASSLLTSGTGTDTQYF.

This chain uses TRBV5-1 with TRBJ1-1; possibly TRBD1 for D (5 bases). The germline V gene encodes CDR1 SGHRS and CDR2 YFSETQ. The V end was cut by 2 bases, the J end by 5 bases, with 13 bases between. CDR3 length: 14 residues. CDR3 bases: TGCGCCAGCAGCTTCAAAGGGGTGGGGACTGAAGCTTTCTTT. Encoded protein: CASSFKGVGTEAFF.

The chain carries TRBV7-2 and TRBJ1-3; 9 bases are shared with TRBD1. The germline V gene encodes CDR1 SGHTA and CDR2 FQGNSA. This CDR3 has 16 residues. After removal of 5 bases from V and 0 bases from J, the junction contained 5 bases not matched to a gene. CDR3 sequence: CASSTGTGLSGNTIYF. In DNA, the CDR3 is TGTGCCAGCAGCACGGGGACAGGGCTCTCTGGAAACACCATATATTTT.

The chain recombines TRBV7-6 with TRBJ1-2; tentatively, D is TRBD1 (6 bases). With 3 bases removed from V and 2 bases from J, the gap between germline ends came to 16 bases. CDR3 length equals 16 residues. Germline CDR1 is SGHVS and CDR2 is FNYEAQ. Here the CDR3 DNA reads TGTGCCAGCAGCTTTAGACAGGAGATTACGAACTATGGCTACACCTTC. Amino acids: CASSFRQEITNYGYTF.

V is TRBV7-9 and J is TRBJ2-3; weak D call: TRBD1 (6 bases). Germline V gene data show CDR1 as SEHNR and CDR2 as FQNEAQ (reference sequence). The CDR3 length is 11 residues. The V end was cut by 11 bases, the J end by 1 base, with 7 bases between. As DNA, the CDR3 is TGTGCCGCAGGGGGCACAGATACGCAGTATTTT. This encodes CAAGGTDTQYF.

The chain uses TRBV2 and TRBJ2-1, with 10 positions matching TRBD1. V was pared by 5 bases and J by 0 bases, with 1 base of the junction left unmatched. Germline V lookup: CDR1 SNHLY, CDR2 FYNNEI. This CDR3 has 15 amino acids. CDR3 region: CASSRQGASYNEQFF. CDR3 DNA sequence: TGTGCCAGCAGTAGACAGGGGGCCTCCTACAATGAGCAGTTCTTC.